This T cell receptor (beta chain) came from a study of T-cell reconstitution after alpha-beta-depleted transplantation in children (TCRdb year 2016). At the level of the whole study: Using TCR repertoire profiling, the study quantitatively followed how T-cell immune reconstitution unfolded in children after TCRalphabeta/CD19-depleted allogeneic hematopoietic cell transplantation. Beyond this particular receptor, the publication reports: In some patients, the high TCRbeta diversity seen at day 60 was put down to recipient T cells and intrathymic progenitors that had survived conditioning. Apparently early alphabetaT-cell count recovery about two months after transplant reportedly relied on only several hundred rapidly expanded clones derived from non-depleted graft cells. Over subsequent months, a decline in hyperexpanded clone frequencies was noted, and after one year, T-cell counts and TCRbeta diversity were mostly ascribed to newly produced T cells.

Receptor amplification or capture employed PCR. Sequenced on an Illumina HiSeq 2500. Molecular barcoding was employed in the preparation of TCR libraries, with unique molecular identifiers being used to normalize TCRbeta repertoire quantification. TCRdb's own reprocessing of the public reads used fastp at Q25 and MiXCR and kept productive beta chains. Each record represents a unique CDR3 protein, reported with the most common genes and DNA among its rows. The sample yields about 130,000 distinct CDR3 sequences; roughly 9.7% were counted once. Together, the top ten hold less than 25% of the sample. The CDR3 sequence holds 15 residues, the cysteine and phenylalanine included. This entry keeps only the CDR3 DNA: 45 bases, framed from base 1. V and J are truncated by 5 bases and 4 bases respectively, leaving an intervening sequence of 16 bases. This clonotype was picked up a small number of times. Its recognized antigen is unknown. No base-level quality is on record; no much larger clone is a single base apart.

This specimen's treatment or condition label, interpreted: allogeneic hematopoietic cell transplantation with graft depleted of TCRalphabeta T cells and CD19 B cells. The children who served as transplant recipients had been given grafts of TCRalphabeta/CD19-depleted allogeneic hematopoietic cells. The V and J segments used are TRBV12-3 or TRBV12-4 and TRBJ2-3; the D gene is possibly TRBD2, with 6 bases matching. This specimen was PBMCs, mostly from graft donor cells, taken 180 days after TCRalphabeta/CD19-depleted stem cell transplant. The clonotype originates from a girl under three years old who had a stem cell transplant for combined immunodeficiency, so the T cells may come from the graft donor. The DNA sequence is as follows: TGTGCCAGCAGTCTGACAGCTCCGGGGGCAGATACGCAGTATTTT. Its translation is CASSLTAPGADTQYF.